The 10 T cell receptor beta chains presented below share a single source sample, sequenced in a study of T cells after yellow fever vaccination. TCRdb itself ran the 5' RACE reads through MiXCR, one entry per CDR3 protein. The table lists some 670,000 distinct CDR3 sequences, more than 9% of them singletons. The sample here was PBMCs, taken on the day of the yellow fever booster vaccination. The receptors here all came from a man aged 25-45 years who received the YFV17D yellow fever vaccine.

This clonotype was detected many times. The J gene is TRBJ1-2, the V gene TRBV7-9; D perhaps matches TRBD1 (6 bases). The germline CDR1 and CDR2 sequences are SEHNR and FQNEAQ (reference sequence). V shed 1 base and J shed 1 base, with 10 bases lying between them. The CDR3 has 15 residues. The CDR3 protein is CASSLDRVGNYGYTF. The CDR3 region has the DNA TGTGCCAGCAGCTTAGACAGGGTCGGTAACTATGGCTACACCTTC.

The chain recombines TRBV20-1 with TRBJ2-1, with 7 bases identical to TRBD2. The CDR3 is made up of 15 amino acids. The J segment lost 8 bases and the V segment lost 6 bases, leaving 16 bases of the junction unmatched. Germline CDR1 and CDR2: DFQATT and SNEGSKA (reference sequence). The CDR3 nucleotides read TGCAGTGCCTTAGACCGGGGGGAGGGCCCCGATGAGCAGTTCTTC. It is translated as CSALDRGEGPDEQFF.

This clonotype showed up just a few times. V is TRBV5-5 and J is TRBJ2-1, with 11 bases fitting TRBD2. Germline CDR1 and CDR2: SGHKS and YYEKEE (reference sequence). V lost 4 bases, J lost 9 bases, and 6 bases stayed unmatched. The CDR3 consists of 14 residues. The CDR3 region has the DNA TGTGCCAGCAGCATTAGCGGGAGGGAGGTTGAGCAGTTCTTC. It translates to CASSISGREVEQFF.

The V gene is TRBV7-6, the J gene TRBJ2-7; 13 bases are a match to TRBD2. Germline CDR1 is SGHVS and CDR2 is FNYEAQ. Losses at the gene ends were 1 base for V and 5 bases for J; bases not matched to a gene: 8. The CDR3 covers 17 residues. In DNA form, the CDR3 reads TGTGCCAGCAGCTTAGGCCGACTAGCGGGAGGAGGAAACGAGCAGTACTTC. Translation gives CASSLGRLAGGGNEQYF. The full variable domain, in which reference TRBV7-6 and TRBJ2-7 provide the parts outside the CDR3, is GAGVSQSPRYKVTKRGQDVALRCDPISGHVSLYWYRQALGQGPEFLTYFNYEAQQDKSGLPNDRFSAERPEGSISTLTIQRTEQRDSAMYRCASSLGRLAGGGNEQYFGPGTRLTVT.

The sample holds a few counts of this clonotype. CDR3 amino acids: CASSLGVAGDSQPQHF. The CDR3, as DNA: TGCGCCAGCAGCTTAGGTGTGGCAGGGGATAGTCAGCCCCAGCATTTT. This sequence joins TRBV5-1 and TRBJ1-5, with a tentative D call TRBD1 (6 bases). CDR1 and CDR2 from the germline V gene are SGHRS and YFSETQ. V was shortened by 2 bases and J by 6 bases, with 18 bases between the two germline ends. The CDR3 runs 16 residues.

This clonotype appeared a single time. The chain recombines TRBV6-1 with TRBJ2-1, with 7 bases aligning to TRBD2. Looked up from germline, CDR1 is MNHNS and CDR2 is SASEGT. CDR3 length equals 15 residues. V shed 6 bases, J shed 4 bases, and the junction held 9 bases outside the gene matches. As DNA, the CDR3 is TGTGCCAGCAGGGGGGGGTCTAGCGGTTACAATGAGCAGTTCTTC. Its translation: CASRGGSSGYNEQFF.

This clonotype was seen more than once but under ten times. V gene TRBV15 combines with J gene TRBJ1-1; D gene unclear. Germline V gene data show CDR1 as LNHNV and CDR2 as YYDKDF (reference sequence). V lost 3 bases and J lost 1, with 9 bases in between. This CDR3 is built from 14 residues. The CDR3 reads CATSSGPTNTEAFF. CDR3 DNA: TGTGCCACCAGCAGCGGACCGACGAACACTGAAGCTTTCTTT.

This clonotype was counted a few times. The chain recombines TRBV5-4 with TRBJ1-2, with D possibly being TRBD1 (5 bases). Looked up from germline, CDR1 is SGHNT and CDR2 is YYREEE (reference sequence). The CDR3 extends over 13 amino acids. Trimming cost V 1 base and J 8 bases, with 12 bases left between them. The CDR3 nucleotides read TGTGCCAGCAGCTTGATACAGGTTCGCGGCTACACCTTC. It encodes CASSLIQVRGYTF.

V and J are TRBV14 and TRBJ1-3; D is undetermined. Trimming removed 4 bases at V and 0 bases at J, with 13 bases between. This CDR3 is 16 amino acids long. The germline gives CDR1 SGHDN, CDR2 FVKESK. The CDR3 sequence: CASSPIGQDSGNTIYF. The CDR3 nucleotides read TGTGCCAGCAGCCCCATCGGGCAGGACTCTGGAAACACCATATATTTT.

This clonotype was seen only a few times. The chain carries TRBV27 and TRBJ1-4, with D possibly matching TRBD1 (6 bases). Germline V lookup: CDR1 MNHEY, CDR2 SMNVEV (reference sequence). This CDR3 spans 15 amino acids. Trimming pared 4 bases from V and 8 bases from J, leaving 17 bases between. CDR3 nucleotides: TGTGCCAGCAGTTCTCGAGGGGGGGTGCAGGAAAAACTGTTTTTT. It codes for CASSSRGGVQEKLFF.